Reported below is one TCR beta chain. Sequencing was performed with immunoSEQ multiplex PCR; in TCRdb, only in-frame clones are kept and a portion is missing. The sample has fewer than 200,000 clones, around nine tenths seen once. The data are from a study of cytomegalovirus exposure and HLA in healthy donors. The CDR3 extends over 13 amino acids. The V gene's germline CDR1 is SGHAT and CDR2 FQNNGV. The junction had 2 bases not matched to a gene; V was cut back by 5 bases and J by 6 bases. The sequenced sample was PBMCs. The receptor was derived from a man aged 18-30 years in good health and CMV-seropositive. This sequence joins TRBV11-2 and TRBJ2-7, with 12 positions matching TRBD2. This CDR3 reads CASSEGLAGEQYF. The CDR3 DNA sequence: TGTGCCAGCAGCGAGGGACTAGCGGGCGAGCAGTACTTC. The variable domain in full, with the rest retrieved from reference TRBV11-2 and TRBJ2-7, is EAGVAQSPRYKIIEKRQSVAFWCNPISGHATLYWYQQILGQGPKLLIQFQNNGVVDDSQLPKDRFSAERLKGVDSTLKIQPAKLEDSAVYLCASSEGLAGEQYFGPGTRLTVT.